This is a list of T cell receptor beta chains from one sample in a study of CD8+ T cells in alopecia areata. Only in-frame clones appear in the TCRdb table, and some are missing; sequencing was by immunoSEQ multiplex PCR. The profile covers 150,000 or so clones, with roughly 63% appearing a single time and 16% taken by the ten largest. The sequencing used CD4+ T cells sorted from blood, collected at approximately week 60, from a patient treated with tofacitinib. These receptors were collected from a human donor with alopecia areata. Both conserved end residues are part of each CDR3. Each record gives: V gene, J gene, clone size, D gene, CDR3 DNA, CDR3 protein. The D gene is left open where the match is weak. The size entry is marked missing in some rows and otherwise reads once, few, many or a size class.

v_call: TRBV6-1
j_call: TRBJ1-1
clone_size: few
d_call: .
cdr3_nt: TGTGCCAGCAGTCTACGACAGATGAACACTGAAGCTTTCTTT
cdr3_aa: CASSLRQMNTEAFF

v_call: TRBV10-3
j_call: TRBJ2-5
clone_size: .
d_call: .
cdr3_nt: TGTGCCATCAGGGAAAATGGACAGTTACAAGAGACCCAGTACTTC
cdr3_aa: CAIRENGQLQETQYF

v_call: TRBV30
j_call: TRBJ1-5
clone_size: .
d_call: .
cdr3_nt: TGTGCCTGGAGTGTAAACTCTGGGAATCAGCCCCAGCATTTT
cdr3_aa: CAWSVNSGNQPQHF

v_call: TRBV20-1
j_call: TRBJ2-5
clone_size: few
d_call: .
cdr3_nt: TGCAGTACCGGATTTGGAGAGACCCAGTACTTC
cdr3_aa: CSTGFGETQYF

v_call: TRBV4-1
j_call: TRBJ1-5
clone_size: once
d_call: TRBD1
cdr3_nt: TGCGCCAGCAGCCACACCGGACAGGCCGATCAGCCCCAGCATTTT
cdr3_aa: CASSHTGQADQPQHF

v_call: TRBV29-1
j_call: TRBJ2-5
clone_size: .
d_call: TRBD2
cdr3_nt: TGCAGCGTTTCGGCCGCTAGCGGGGGGGCCGCGGAGACCCAGTACTTC
cdr3_aa: CSVSAASGGAAETQYF

v_call: TRBV25-1
j_call: TRBJ1-5
clone_size: .
d_call: .
cdr3_nt: TGTGCCAGCAGTGAATTAGCCAGCAATCAGCCCCAGCATTTT
cdr3_aa: CASSELASNQPQHF

v_call: TRBV29-1
j_call: TRBJ1-2
clone_size: .
d_call: TRBD1
cdr3_nt: TGCAGCACTGAAGGGACAGGTCACTATGGCTACACCTTC
cdr3_aa: CSTEGTGHYGYTF

v_call: TRBV30
j_call: TRBJ1-1
clone_size: .
d_call: TRBD1
cdr3_nt: TGTGCCTGGACTACAGGGGGCCTTGAAGCTTTCTTT
cdr3_aa: CAWTTGGLEAFF

v_call: TRBV11-2
j_call: TRBJ2-1
clone_size: .
d_call: TRBD1
cdr3_nt: TGTGCCAGCAGCCCCTTCCCGGGACAGGGGAGTAGGGATGAGCAGTTCTTC
cdr3_aa: CASSPFPGQGSRDEQFF

v_call: TRBV6-1
j_call: TRBJ1-5
clone_size: .
d_call: .
cdr3_nt: TGTGCCAGTCGGGAGGGTGGGCAGCCCCAGCATTTT
cdr3_aa: CASREGGQPQHF

v_call: TRBV6-6
j_call: TRBJ2-7
clone_size: .
d_call: .
cdr3_nt: TGTGCCAGCAGTTACTCGTGGGAGTACGAGCAGTACTTC
cdr3_aa: CASSYSWEYEQYF

v_call: TRBV5-4
j_call: TRBJ2-5
clone_size: .
d_call: .
cdr3_nt: TGTGCCAGCAGCTTGCCCAGCGGGGAGACCCAGTACTTC
cdr3_aa: CASSLPSGETQYF

v_call: TRBV7-9
j_call: TRBJ2-3
clone_size: .
d_call: .
cdr3_nt: TGTGCCAGCAGCGAATCTAGCTCCCGATTCACAGATACGCAGTATTTT
cdr3_aa: CASSESSSRFTDTQYF

v_call: TRBV7-2
j_call: TRBJ2-1
clone_size: .
d_call: .
cdr3_nt: TGTGCCAGCAGCCGCCTTTACAATGAGCAGTTCTTC
cdr3_aa: CASSRLYNEQFF

v_call: TRBV5-1
j_call: TRBJ2-3
clone_size: .
d_call: .
cdr3_nt: TGCGCCAGCAGCGCCCGGGACACAGATACGCAGTATTTT
cdr3_aa: CASSARDTDTQYF

v_call: TRBV5-6
j_call: TRBJ2-7
clone_size: .
d_call: TRBD2
cdr3_nt: TGTGCCAGCAACCGCGGGGGGACTAATGGCGAGCAGTACTTC
cdr3_aa: CASNRGGTNGEQYF

v_call: TRBV6-5
j_call: TRBJ2-7
clone_size: once
d_call: TRBD1
cdr3_nt: TGTGCCAGCAGTCCCGAACCGGGACAGTCCTACGAGCAGTACTTC
cdr3_aa: CASSPEPGQSYEQYF

v_call: TRBV6-1
j_call: TRBJ2-7
clone_size: few
d_call: .
cdr3_nt: TGTCCTACCCCCGCGGAGCAGTACTTC
cdr3_aa: CPTPAEQYF

v_call: TRBV5-4
j_call: TRBJ2-7
clone_size: .
d_call: .
cdr3_nt: TGTGCCAGCAGCTTGGATACCGGGGCAGCTAACTCCTACGAGCAGTACTTC
cdr3_aa: CASSLDTGAANSYEQYF

v_call: TRBV19
j_call: TRBJ2-2
clone_size: .
d_call: .
cdr3_nt: TGTGCCAGTAGTACAGGGGACTCGGCGTCCGGGGAGCTGTTTTTT
cdr3_aa: CASSTGDSASGELFF

v_call: TRBV5-6
j_call: TRBJ2-7
clone_size: .
d_call: TRBD1
cdr3_nt: TGTGCCGCCCGGCGGACAGGGTTCGACGAGCAGTACTTC
cdr3_aa: CAARRTGFDEQYF

v_call: TRBV5-1
j_call: TRBJ2-6
clone_size: few
d_call: .
cdr3_nt: TGCGCCAGCCGCGGGGTCTCTGGGGCCAACGTCCTGACTTTC
cdr3_aa: CASRGVSGANVLTF

v_call: TRBV5-1
j_call: TRBJ2-2
clone_size: .
d_call: .
cdr3_nt: TGCGCCAGCAGCTTGGCCGACGGGGAGCTGTTTTTT
cdr3_aa: CASSLADGELFF

v_call: TRBV29-1
j_call: TRBJ2-5
clone_size: .
d_call: TRBD1
cdr3_nt: TGCAGCGTCAGACAGGGTGGAGAGACCCAGTACTTC
cdr3_aa: CSVRQGGETQYF

v_call: TRBV30
j_call: TRBJ2-5
clone_size: .
d_call: TRBD2
cdr3_nt: TGTGCCTGGGCCCGGGGGGGCCAGGCAGAGACCCAGTACTTC
cdr3_aa: CAWARGGQAETQYF

v_call: TRBV2
j_call: TRBJ2-7
clone_size: once
d_call: .
cdr3_nt: TGTGCCAGCAGACTCGACTGGGGCGAGCAGTACTTC
cdr3_aa: CASRLDWGEQYF

v_call: TRBV29-1
j_call: TRBJ1-5
clone_size: .
d_call: .
cdr3_nt: TGCAGCGCGCAAGAGATAGGGCAGCCCCAGCATTTT
cdr3_aa: CSAQEIGQPQHF

v_call: TRBV6-5
j_call: TRBJ2-7
clone_size: .
d_call: TRBD2
cdr3_nt: TGTGCCAGCAGACTAGCGGGGGGTAGCTCCTACGAGCAGTACTTC
cdr3_aa: CASRLAGGSSYEQYF

v_call: TRBV7-8
j_call: TRBJ2-6
clone_size: .
d_call: TRBD1
cdr3_nt: TGTGCCAGCCGAAAATCCGGACAGGGCTCTGGGGCCAACGTCCTGACTTTC
cdr3_aa: CASRKSGQGSGANVLTF

v_call: TRBV10-3
j_call: TRBJ1-2
clone_size: .
d_call: .
cdr3_nt: TGTGCCACACAACCCGCAGGGTGGCGTAACTATGGCTACACCTTC
cdr3_aa: CATQPAGWRNYGYTF

v_call: TRBV10-3
j_call: TRBJ2-3
clone_size: .
d_call: TRBD2
cdr3_nt: TGTGCCATCAGTTGGACTAGCGGAGACACAGATACGCAGTATTTT
cdr3_aa: CAISWTSGDTDTQYF

v_call: TRBV29-1
j_call: TRBJ1-2
clone_size: .
d_call: TRBD1
cdr3_nt: TGCAGCGTTGTCGCGGGACAGGGGGAATATGGCTACACCTTC
cdr3_aa: CSVVAGQGEYGYTF

v_call: TRBV4-1
j_call: TRBJ2-3
clone_size: .
d_call: TRBD2
cdr3_nt: TGCGCCAGCAGCTTCCGGAAGGTAGCGGGGGGGAAGGCAGATACGCAGTATTTT
cdr3_aa: CASSFRKVAGGKADTQYF

v_call: TRBV5-6
j_call: TRBJ2-7
clone_size: few
d_call: .
cdr3_nt: TGTGCCAGCAGCTTGAATTACGAGCAGTACTTC
cdr3_aa: CASSLNYEQYF

v_call: TRBV9
j_call: TRBJ2-3
clone_size: .
d_call: .
cdr3_nt: TGTGCCAGCAGCGTGAAGCAGGGACGGGACACAGATACGCAGTATTTT
cdr3_aa: CASSVKQGRDTDTQYF

v_call: TRBV11-3
j_call: TRBJ1-1
clone_size: .
d_call: .
cdr3_nt: TGTGCCAGCAGCTTAGAGGGTCTTCCTGAAGCTTTCTTT
cdr3_aa: CASSLEGLPEAFF

v_call: TRBV29-1
j_call: TRBJ1-1
clone_size: few
d_call: .
cdr3_nt: TGCAGCGTTGTAGCCCTGAACACTGAAGCTTTCTTT
cdr3_aa: CSVVALNTEAFF

v_call: TRBV6-5
j_call: TRBJ1-5
clone_size: .
d_call: TRBD1
cdr3_nt: TGTGCCAGCAGCCAGGACAGGCCTAATCAGCCCCAGCATTTT
cdr3_aa: CASSQDRPNQPQHF

v_call: TRBV7-9
j_call: TRBJ2-7
clone_size: few
d_call: .
cdr3_nt: TGTGCCAGCAGCTTAAATCCGGCCACCACCCTTGAACAGTACTTC
cdr3_aa: CASSLNPATTLEQYF

v_call: TRBV7-3
j_call: TRBJ2-5
clone_size: few
d_call: .
cdr3_nt: TGTGCCAGCAGCTTAAGGGGGGCCGGCGAGACCCAGTACTTC
cdr3_aa: CASSLRGAGETQYF

v_call: TRBV4-1
j_call: TRBJ1-1
clone_size: .
d_call: TRBD1
cdr3_nt: TGCGCCAGCAGCCCTCCTGATGCAGGGGGCTACACTGAAGCTTTCTTT
cdr3_aa: CASSPPDAGGYTEAFF

v_call: TRBV2
j_call: TRBJ1-5
clone_size: few
d_call: .
cdr3_nt: TGTGCCAGCAGTGTGGGGAATCCCAATCAGCCCCAGCATTTT
cdr3_aa: CASSVGNPNQPQHF

v_call: TRBV4-1
j_call: TRBJ2-1
clone_size: .
d_call: .
cdr3_nt: TGCGCCAGCAGCCAAGATCAGGGAACTGAGCAGTTCTTC
cdr3_aa: CASSQDQGTEQFF

v_call: TRBV15
j_call: TRBJ1-4
clone_size: .
d_call: .
cdr3_nt: TGTGCCACCAGCCAAGGGCGACCTACGGAAAAACTGTTTTTT
cdr3_aa: CATSQGRPTEKLFF

v_call: TRBV29-1
j_call: TRBJ2-5
clone_size: .
d_call: .
cdr3_nt: TGCAGCGTTGGCGGTCGAGCTCGAGAGACCCAGTACTTC
cdr3_aa: CSVGGRARETQYF

v_call: TRBV28
j_call: TRBJ2-7
clone_size: .
d_call: TRBD2
cdr3_nt: TGTGCCAGCCGGACTAGCGGAACCTACGAGCAGTACTTC
cdr3_aa: CASRTSGTYEQYF

v_call: TRBV30
j_call: TRBJ1-1
clone_size: .
d_call: .
cdr3_nt: TGTGCCTGGAGTGTCAGGACGAACACTGAAGCTTTCTTT
cdr3_aa: CAWSVRTNTEAFF

v_call: TRBV7-2
j_call: TRBJ1-6
clone_size: .
d_call: .
cdr3_nt: TGTGCCAGCAGCTCGCCTTCGTTTAATTCACCCCTCCACTTT
cdr3_aa: CASSSPSFNSPLHF

v_call: TRBV19
j_call: TRBJ1-1
clone_size: few
d_call: .
cdr3_nt: TGTGCCAGTAAGATGCGGACTGAAGCTTTCTTT
cdr3_aa: CASKMRTEAFF

v_call: TRBV4-1
j_call: TRBJ2-3
clone_size: .
d_call: .
cdr3_nt: TGCGCCAGCAGCCAGGGGACGAAGGATACAGATACGCAGTATTTT
cdr3_aa: CASSQGTKDTDTQYF

v_call: TRBV2
j_call: TRBJ2-5
clone_size: .
d_call: .
cdr3_nt: TGTGCCAGCAGTGATTTGGGGCGGTTGGAGACCCAGTACTTC
cdr3_aa: CASSDLGRLETQYF

v_call: TRBV15
j_call: TRBJ2-3
clone_size: once
d_call: .
cdr3_nt: TGTGCCACCAGCAGAGCACGGGAGACAGATACGCAGTATTTT
cdr3_aa: CATSRARETDTQYF

v_call: TRBV19
j_call: TRBJ1-4
clone_size: .
d_call: TRBD1
cdr3_nt: TGTGCCAGTAGTCCATTAGGACAGGGCGGCGAAAAACTGTTTTTT
cdr3_aa: CASSPLGQGGEKLFF

v_call: TRBV30
j_call: TRBJ2-2
clone_size: few
d_call: .
cdr3_nt: TGTGCCTGGAGTCGAGAGAGAGTGGGAAGGGGACGGGAGCTGTTTTTT
cdr3_aa: CAWSRERVGRGRELFF

v_call: TRBV6-1
j_call: TRBJ2-2
clone_size: .
d_call: .
cdr3_nt: TGTGCCAGCAGTGATGCAGGTTGGGTCGGGGAGCTGTTTTTT
cdr3_aa: CASSDAGWVGELFF

v_call: TRBV20-1
j_call: TRBJ2-7
clone_size: few
d_call: .
cdr3_nt: TGCAGTGCTAGAGCATCGGGCGAGCAGTACTTC
cdr3_aa: CSARASGEQYF

v_call: TRBV5-1
j_call: TRBJ1-1
clone_size: .
d_call: .
cdr3_nt: TGCGCCAGCAGCGGTGGACAGTGTAAGACTGAAGCTTTCTTT
cdr3_aa: CASSGGQCKTEAFF

v_call: TRBV9
j_call: TRBJ2-5
clone_size: .
d_call: .
cdr3_nt: TGTGCCAGCAGCGTAGACAACCAAGAGACCCAGTACTTC
cdr3_aa: CASSVDNQETQYF